Below are 14 T cell receptor beta chains sequenced from a single sample in a study of cytomegalovirus exposure and HLA in healthy donors. Method: immunoSEQ multiplex PCR; TCRdb's copy keeps in-frame clones and lacks some. The profile shows under 400,000 clones, approximately 90% of them singletons. The material sequenced was PBMCs. These receptors came from a young woman in good health and CMV-seronegative.

The rearrangement joins TRBV11-2 to TRBJ2-7, with D possibly being TRBD1 (6 bases). The CDR3 is 15 amino acids. In germline, CDR1 is SGHAT, CDR2 FQNNGV. Trimming removed 3 bases from V and 2 bases from J, with 14 bases in between. The CDR3 sequence is CASSFWTAETYEQYF. The DNA of the CDR3 is TGTGCCAGCAGCTTCTGGACAGCCGAGACCTACGAGCAGTACTTC.

This sequence joins TRBV11-1 and TRBJ2-7; 7 bases align to TRBD2. The CDR3 sequence is 14 residues long. With 4 bases clipped from V and 5 bases from J, the junction kept 8 bases outside the gene matches. CDR1 is SGHAT and CDR2 is FQDESV in the germline V gene (reference sequence). The CDR3 sequence is CASSSLGGSDEQYF. The CDR3 nucleotides are TGTGCCAGCAGCTCCCTGGGGGGGTCGGACGAGCAGTACTTC.

The chain recombines TRBV9 with TRBJ1-2, with 7 bases fitting TRBD1. Germline values: CDR1 SGDLS, CDR2 YYNGEE. With 2 bases clipped from V and 4 bases from J, the junction kept 8 bases outside the gene matches. CDR3 size: 15 residues. The CDR3 is CASSVRPGQSYGYTF. The CDR3 DNA is TGTGCCAGCAGCGTCCGACCGGGACAGTCCTATGGCTACACCTTC.

The chain recombines TRBV5-1 with TRBJ2-2; D is perhaps TRBD1 (6 bases). Germline assignment: CDR1 SGHRS and CDR2 YFSETQ. The CDR3 runs to 14 residues. Trimming cost V 2 bases and J 2 bases, with 7 bases left between them. CDR3 in amino acids: CASSLQGNTGELFF. CDR3 DNA sequence: TGCGCCAGCAGCTTACAGGGTAACACCGGGGAGCTGTTTTTT.

The chain couples TRBV7-9 to TRBJ2-5; 10 nucleotides line up with TRBD2. In germline, CDR1 is SEHNR, CDR2 FQNEAQ (reference sequence). Trimming took 4 bases from V and 5 from J; bases not matched to a gene: 4. CDR3 length equals 14 residues. In nucleotides, the CDR3 is TGTGCCAGCAGCTCTAGCGGGAGTGGGGAGACCCAGTACTTC. This translates into CASSSSGSGETQYF.

The rearrangement joins TRBV30 to TRBJ2-3; 9 bases map to TRBD2. Germline V gene data show CDR1 as GTSNPN and CDR2 as SVGIG (reference sequence). This CDR3 has 15 amino acids. After removal of 4 bases from V and 6 bases from J, the junction contained 11 bases not matched to a gene. CDR3 sequence (DNA): TGTGCCTGGAATTCTCCGGGACTAGCAGATGATACGCAGTATTTT. Translation: CAWNSPGLADDTQYF.

The chain uses TRBV27 and TRBJ1-2; 7 positions agree with TRBD1. Germline assignment: CDR1 MNHEY and CDR2 SMNVEV (reference sequence). V lost 2 bases, J lost 4 bases, and 4 bases stayed unmatched. The CDR3 sequence is 14 residues long. The CDR3 bases are TGTGCCAGCAGTTTACGCGGGGACAGCTATGGCTACACCTTC. Its translation: CASSLRGDSYGYTF.

The gene calls are TRBV5-1 and TRBJ1-1; the D gene is possibly TRBD1 (5 bases). The germline V gene encodes CDR1 SGHRS and CDR2 YFSETQ. The CDR3 is made up of 15 amino acids. The V and J ends lost 4 bases and 2 bases respectively, with 15 bases between them. The CDR3 nucleotides read TGCGCCAGCAGCCCGGGTCGGGGGGATAACACTGAAGCTTTCTTT. Its protein product is CASSPGRGDNTEAFF. Using reference TRBV5-1 and TRBJ1-1 for the parts outside the CDR3, the full variable domain is KAGVTQTPRYLIKTRGQQVTLSCSPISGHRSVSWYQQTPGQGLQFLFEYFSETQRNKGNFPGRFSGRQFSNSRSEMNVSTLELGDSALYLCASSPGRGDNTEAFFGQGTRLTVV.

This clone is a singleton in its sample. The chain is built from TRBV5-1 and TRBJ2-1, with D tentatively TRBD1 (6 bases). The germline CDR1 and CDR2 sequences are SGHRS and YFSETQ. The CDR3 consists of 16 residues. V lost 4 bases and J 3 bases, leaving 17 bases between the germline ends. The CDR3 sequence is CASSPSTQGSYNEQFF. The CDR3 DNA reads TGCGCCAGCAGCCCCTCTACACAGGGCAGCTACAATGAGCAGTTCTTC.

The V and J genes are TRBV28 and TRBJ2-2; D possibly corresponds to TRBD2 (6 bases). The V gene's germline CDR1 is MDHEN and CDR2 SYDVKM. The CDR3 runs to 19 residues. Trimming left V 3 bases short and J 0 bases short, with 20 bases between. For the CDR3, the DNA is TGTGCCAGCAGTTTCCTAGGCCTAGCGAATACCGCGAACACCGGGGAGCTGTTTTTT. It yields the protein CASSFLGLANTANTGELFF.

The genes are TRBV2 and TRBJ1-5, with D possibly being TRBD1 (6 bases). The CDR3 runs 16 residues. Germline values: CDR1 SNHLY, CDR2 FYNNEI. The germline V and J ends were trimmed by 6 bases and 4 bases, with 19 bases remaining between them. CDR3 bases: TGTGCCAGCAGGGATTGGACCGGGACACAGAATCAGCCCCAGCATTTT. Amino acids: CASRDWTGTQNQPQHF.

The rearrangement links TRBV28 to TRBJ2-7; D gene uncertain. The CDR3 covers 12 residues. CDR1 and CDR2 from the germline V gene are MDHEN and SYDVKM. V lost 4 bases and J 3 bases, leaving 7 bases between the germline ends. This CDR3 is CASSYGYYEQYF. DNA for the CDR3: TGTGCCAGCAGTTACGGGTACTACGAGCAGTACTTC.

The chain carries TRBV27 and TRBJ2-2; a weak D match, TRBD1 (7 bases). Germline CDR1 and CDR2: MNHEY and SMNVEV (reference sequence). V lost 0 bases and J 5 bases, leaving 10 bases between the germline ends. The CDR3 totals 15 residues. CDR3 amino acids: CASSLSAGGTGELFF. The DNA of the CDR3 is TGTGCCAGCAGTTTATCGGCAGGGGGGACCGGGGAGCTGTTTTTT.

The chain has TRBV19 and TRBJ1-2; the D gene is possibly TRBD1 (6 bases). Between the trimmed V and J ends, which lost 7 bases and 4 bases, there was a span of 13 bases. The V gene's germline CDR1 is LNHDA and CDR2 SQIVND (reference sequence). This CDR3 is built from 13 residues. The CDR3 DNA reads as TGTGCCAGTACCCAGGGGAGGGGCTATGGCTACACCTTC. It yields the protein CASTQGRGYGYTF.